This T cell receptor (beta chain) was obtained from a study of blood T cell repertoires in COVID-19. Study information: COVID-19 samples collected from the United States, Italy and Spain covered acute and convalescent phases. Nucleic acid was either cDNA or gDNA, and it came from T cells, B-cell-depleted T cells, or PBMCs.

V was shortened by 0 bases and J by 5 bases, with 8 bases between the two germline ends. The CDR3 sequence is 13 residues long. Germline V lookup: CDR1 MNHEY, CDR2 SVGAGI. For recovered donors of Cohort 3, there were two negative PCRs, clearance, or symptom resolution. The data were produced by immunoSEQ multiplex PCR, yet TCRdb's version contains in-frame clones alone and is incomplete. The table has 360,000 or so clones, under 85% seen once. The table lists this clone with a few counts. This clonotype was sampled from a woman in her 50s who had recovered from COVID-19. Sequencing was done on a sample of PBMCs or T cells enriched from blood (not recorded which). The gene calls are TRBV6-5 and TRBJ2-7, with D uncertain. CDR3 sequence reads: CASSYSLLNEQYF. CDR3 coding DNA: TGTGCCAGCAGTTACTCCCTCCTTAACGAGCAGTACTTC.